This T cell receptor (beta chain) appears in the sequencing data of a study of blood T cell repertoires in COVID-19 (TCRdb year 2020). Broadly, across the study: The collaborator samples originated in the United States, Italy and Spain and spanned the acute and convalescent phases of COVID-19. The prospective study material was composed of cDNA or gDNA derived from T cells, B-cell-depleted T cells, or PBMCs. The repertoires were released in a freely available public database meant as a resource for research on the immune response to SARS-CoV-2. Where available, HLA class I and class II types were obtained from metadata supplied by the sample provider rather than from assay-based typing. The samples were drawn from the first 160 participants of the ongoing ImmuneRACE study and from 950 to 1,500 subjects provided by 6 global collaborators. Deeply sampled blood TCRbeta repertoires from subjects exposed to, actively infected with, or recovered from COVID-19 were included in the dataset. Sample metadata almost always included a de-identified subject ID, COVID-19 status, age in years and sex. Points the paper makes about the study in general: How much clinical and demographic metadata was included differed by source and by participant, and the metadata was provided uncurated.

TCRbeta CDR3 regions were amplified from genomic DNA using the immunoSEQ Assay, a bias-controlled multiplex PCR. The original pipeline was this. The number of nucleated cells in each sample was estimated from the amplification of reference gene primers within the assay. Sequence reads were collapsed and filtered to measure the absolute abundance of every unique TCRbeta CDR3 rearrangement. Productive Simpson clonality was computed per sample as the square root of Simpson's diversity index over productive rearrangements. Entries here come from immuneACCESS through TCRdb and include only in-frame sequences with V and J called. Some clones fail to appear in such tables; in the studies checked, an unresolved V gene covers under half of the shortfall, and the cause of the remainder is unknown. That table gives V, J and clone size, and the DNA gave D and trimming. Within this sample are a few hundred thousand clones, with about 90% of them counted one time only. The top ten hold under 2% of the sample.

On this clone itself: Which antigen it targets is not known. Base qualities are not recorded, but no much larger clone differs from it by a single base.

CDR1 and CDR2 were assigned from the germline V gene (reference sequence) as LNHDA and SQIVND. V is reduced by 7 bases and J by 0 bases, leaving a spacing of 12 bases between them. The CDR3 has 14 amino acids, counting the end cysteine and phenylalanine. Only the CDR3 DNA is retained, 42 bases long and in frame from the first base. Collaborating institutions collected whole blood in K2EDTA tubes following their own protocols. For TCRbeta analysis, collaborators shipped samples in one of three forms: frozen whole blood, isolated PBMCs, or DNA extracted from either of those sample types. This clonotype was sampled from a middle-aged man with active or convalescent COVID-19. Sequencing input: peripheral blood. This chain joins TRBV19 to TRBJ1-1; a tentative D match to TRBD1 spans 6 bases. In nucleotide form, the sequence is TGTGCCAGTAACAGGGACCGTCTGAACACTGAAGCTTTCTTT. The resulting protein is CASNRDRLNTEAFF.